This is a list of T cell receptor beta chains from one sample in a study of technical replicates of blood from a handful of donors. Using immunoSEQ multiplex PCR, the repertoire was profiled, and TCRdb retains in-frame clones only, with some absent. The sample holds about 56,000 clones, nearly 95% seen once. The specimen was PBMCs. The receptors here all came from a human donor in good health. Some clones in this sample may be carry-over from other donors' samples. Both conserved end residues are part of each CDR3. A D gene is named only where the DNA matches it firmly. The size entry is marked missing in some rows and otherwise reads once, few, many or a size class.

v_call	d_call	j_call	clone_size	cdr3_nt	cdr3_aa
TRBV5-1	NA	TRBJ2-7	NA	TGCGCCAGCAGCTTGGAGTCAGTCTACGAGCAGTACTTC	CASSLESVYEQYF
TRBV2	NA	TRBJ2-3	NA	TGTGCCAGCAGTGGTTCCAGCGACACGCAGTATTTT	CASSGSSDTQYF
TRBV5-5	NA	TRBJ2-5	NA	TGTGCCAGCAGCCCGCCTGGGCGCGGGGAGACCCAGTACTTC	CASSPPGRGETQYF
TRBV6-1	TRBD2	TRBJ2-3	NA	TGTGCCAGCAGTCAAGACATCGGGGGGGGCTACTCAGATACGCAGTATTTT	CASSQDIGGGYSDTQYF
TRBV7-2	TRBD1	TRBJ1-2	NA	TGTGCCAGCAGCTTTTCCGGGACAGAGAACTATGGCTACACCTTC	CASSFSGTENYGYTF
TRBV29-1	NA	TRBJ1-5	NA	TGCAGCGTTGGGGCCGATCCTGGGCAGCCCCAGCATTTT	CSVGADPGQPQHF
TRBV5-5	TRBD2	TRBJ2-5	NA	TGTGCCAGCAGCTTGGAACTAGCGGGGGGCCGGGAGACCCAGTACTTC	CASSLELAGGRETQYF
TRBV30	NA	TRBJ2-5	NA	TGTGCCTGGGGTCTTACCCGGTACCAAGAGACCCAGTACTTC	CAWGLTRYQETQYF
TRBV6-4	TRBD1	TRBJ1-2	NA	TGTGCCAGCAGTGGGGACAGGGGAAGTGGCTACACCTTC	CASSGDRGSGYTF
TRBV6-4	NA	TRBJ2-1	NA	TGTGCCAGCAATTTCCGGGAGAGTAGGAACAATGAGCAGTTCTTC	CASNFRESRNNEQFF
TRBV7-6	NA	TRBJ1-3	once	TGTGCCAGCACCCCGGAGGGCACGATCTCTGGAAACACCATATATTTT	CASTPEGTISGNTIYF
TRBV12-5	TRBD2	TRBJ2-1	NA	TGTGCTAGCGGGGCTAGCGGGGGGGCCCGTGAGCAGTTCTTC	CASGASGGAREQFF
TRBV2	TRBD2	TRBJ2-2	NA	TGTGCCAGCCGTAACGGACTAGCGAGATACACCGGGGAGCTGTTTTTT	CASRNGLARYTGELFF
TRBV2	TRBD2	TRBJ2-5	NA	TGTGCCAGCAGTCGGACTAGCGGGGGGCAAGAGACCCAGTACTTC	CASSRTSGGQETQYF
TRBV5-6	NA	TRBJ2-1	NA	TGTGCCAGCAGCTTCATGGGCGGACTACCCAATGAGCAGTTCTTC	CASSFMGGLPNEQFF
TRBV2	TRBD2	TRBJ2-3	NA	TGTGCCAGCAGTGAAGGGACTAGCGGGAGAGGGGGCACAGATACGCAGTATTTT	CASSEGTSGRGGTDTQYF
TRBV2	NA	TRBJ2-1	NA	TGTGCCAGCAATCCCGCGGTAACCTCCTACAATGAGCAGTTCTTC	CASNPAVTSYNEQFF
TRBV4-3	TRBD1	TRBJ2-5	NA	TGCGCCAGCAGCCAAGAAGAGGGGGCGCTGGAGACCCAGTACTTC	CASSQEEGALETQYF
TRBV4-2	NA	TRBJ1-2	NA	TGTGCCAGCAGCCCCCCCGGGGGTGATTATGGCTACACCTTC	CASSPPGGDYGYTF
TRBV2	TRBD1	TRBJ1-2	NA	TGTGCCAGCACCAGGACAGGGGACAGCTATGGCTACACCTTC	CASTRTGDSYGYTF
TRBV6-5	TRBD2	TRBJ2-1	NA	TGTGCCAGCAGTTACCGGGCTAGCGGGAGGAATGAGCAGTTCTTC	CASSYRASGRNEQFF
TRBV29-1	NA	TRBJ1-1	NA	TGCAGCGTCTGCGGACAGCTGAACACTGAAGCTTTCTTT	CSVCGQLNTEAFF